Listed below are T cell receptor beta chains from one sample, sequenced in a study of blood T cell repertoires in COVID-19. Method: immunoSEQ multiplex PCR; TCRdb's copy keeps in-frame clones and lacks some. This sample has about 160,000 clones, with roughly four fifths found just once. The source material was peripheral blood. Receptors originate from a human donor in a cohort sampled during active COVID-19. The conserved cysteine and the conserved F or W are not part of the CDR3 here. A D gene is named only where the DNA matches it firmly.

V,D,J,CDR3
TRBV5-1,TRBD1,TRBJ1-1,ASSFRIDRGNTEAF
TRBV30,TRBD1,TRBJ1-1,AWKGAVGAF
TRBV15,NA,TRBJ2-3,ATSRPGTDTQY
TRBV6-2/TRBV6-3,NA,TRBJ2-5,ASSPTSSAETQY
TRBV4-3,NA,TRBJ1-3,ASSQVQGSGNTIY
TRBV24-1,NA,TRBJ1-6,APIRGSGNSPLH
TRBV7-9,NA,TRBJ1-2,ASSDRTAYGYT
TRBV5-1,TRBD1,TRBJ1-3,ASSEGTVVGNTIY
TRBV30,TRBD1,TRBJ2-7,AWRDRNEQY
TRBV4-1,NA,TRBJ2-5,ASSQVLETQY
TRBV19,NA,TRBJ2-7,ASSIGVVANEQY
TRBV7-6,NA,TRBJ2-2,ASSSSGAGELF
TRBV29-1,TRBD2,TRBJ2-1,SVFKLAGVGEQF
TRBV4-3,TRBD1,TRBJ2-2,ASSQPQGVNTGELF
TRBV28,TRBD1,TRBJ1-5,ASSPITGGGQPQH
TRBV14,TRBD1,TRBJ1-2,ASSFRGSYGYT
TRBV18,NA,TRBJ2-5,ASLSSRQETQY
TRBV19,TRBD1,TRBJ1-6,ASSMQTGGRNSPLH
TRBV7-2,NA,TRBJ2-3,ASSLSGIADTQY
TRBV3-1/TRBV3-2,NA,TRBJ2-3,ASSQGRSWDTQY
TRBV7-9,TRBD1,TRBJ1-2,ASSLVAGTAHVGGYT
TRBV5-1,TRBD2,TRBJ2-1,ASSLARLAETDEQF
TRBV18,NA,TRBJ1-2,ASSPTTRAPANYGYT
TRBV11-3,TRBD2,TRBJ2-1,ASSPASGEYNEQF
TRBV11-2,TRBD1,TRBJ2-7,ASSGRTGGREQY
TRBV7-3,NA,TRBJ2-5,ASSRGGLAETQY
TRBV7-2,TRBD1,TRBJ2-7,ASSPRQGRGEQY
TRBV28,NA,TRBJ2-7,ASSLSYGGSYEQY
TRBV7-8,NA,TRBJ1-1,ASSSQMNTEAF
TRBV4-3,NA,TRBJ2-7,ASSLWRSSYEQY
TRBV19,NA,TRBJ1-3,ASTTGGIKNTIY
TRBV7-2,NA,TRBJ1-5,ASSLGGTNLYSNQPQH
TRBV29-1,TRBD2,TRBJ2-1,SVRRGLAGSYNEQF
TRBV6-2/TRBV6-3,NA,TRBJ2-7,ASSYGHEQY
TRBV5-4,NA,TRBJ1-1,ASSSQQGLRNTEAF
TRBV10-3,NA,TRBJ2-5,AISRTDQETQY
TRBV4-3,TRBD1,TRBJ1-2,ASSIQGAKYGYT
TRBV7-3,TRBD1,TRBJ2-3,ASSFGARGRSSDTQY
TRBV29-1,NA,TRBJ2-3,SVEDQNRRADTQY
TRBV2,TRBD1,TRBJ2-7,ASSADRAREQY
TRBV9,TRBD2,TRBJ2-3,ASSPRLTSGGRKSSTDTQY
TRBV18,NA,TRBJ1-2,ASSPNRASGYT
TRBV11-2,TRBD2,TRBJ2-1,ASSLGWAGGHNEQF
TRBV27,TRBD2,TRBJ2-5,ASSFSGGARETQY
TRBV7-8,NA,TRBJ1-2,ASSPAGSYGYT
TRBV4-1,NA,TRBJ2-2,ASSQLWGELF
TRBV7-9,TRBD1,TRBJ2-7,ASSFLDRAPYEQY
TRBV2,NA,TRBJ1-3,ASSEAGRGRNTIY
TRBV7-9,NA,TRBJ1-3,ASSSSGAGRSGNTIY
TRBV5-4,TRBD1,TRBJ1-2,ASSPDRGDSYGYT
TRBV7-8,NA,TRBJ1-3,ASSLKQAGNTIY
TRBV7-6,TRBD1,TRBJ2-3,ASSARDRGVTDTQY
TRBV15,NA,TRBJ2-5,ATSRDLITRGQETQY
TRBV18,NA,TRBJ2-3,ASSQVLSGLTDTQY
TRBV7-2,TRBD1,TRBJ2-5,ASSLDRGLKETQY